This T cell receptor (beta chain) comes out of a study of T cell responses to AZD1222 COVID-19 vaccine. Sequenced by immunoSEQ multiplex PCR; TCRdb stores in-frame clones only, minus some. Here the sample spans about 84,000 clones, 80% to 90% being singletons. Regarding the study as a whole: The donor group comprised mostly white British people and more females; the analysis possibly underestimated clonal diversity.

V shed 3 bases and J 0 bases; nucleotides not matched to a gene: 5. CDR3 length: 17 residues. Per the germline V gene, CDR1 is LNHDA and CDR2 is SQIVND (reference sequence). Samples with a second dose at about 4 or about 12 weeks were pooled together. Worth noting for this clone: Its matching antigen is unknown.

The chain is built from TRBV19 and TRBJ1-6; 7 bases fit TRBD1. This specimen was peripheral blood, taken 28 days after the second AZD1222 dose. The receptor was derived from an adult who received the AZD1222 COVID-19 vaccine. This CDR3 is CASSMRQGFSYNSPLHF. The CDR3, as DNA: TGTGCCAGTAGTATGCGACAGGGATTCTCCTATAATTCACCCCTCCACTTT.